One and the same sample provided the 16 T cell receptor beta chains below, sequenced in a study of blood T cell repertoires in COVID-19. Produced via immunoSEQ multiplex PCR; TCRdb's table is partial and in-frame only. The sample includes some 100,000 clones, 89% seen only once; the top ten take roughly 4.9%. Specimen: peripheral blood. These receptors originate from a woman of 80 years or more with active COVID-19.

The chain is built from TRBV29-1 and TRBJ2-3, with 10 positions matching TRBD1. J lost 9 bases, V lost 6 bases, and 9 bases had no gene match. Germline values: CDR1 SQVTM, CDR2 ANQGSEA. The CDR3 totals 13 residues. CDR3 DNA: TGCAGCGTCAGGGACAGGGGTTTCCCCACGCAGTATTTT. This translates into CSVRDRGFPTQYF.

This clone was picked up a small number of times. V gene TRBV6-1 combines with J gene TRBJ2-7, with D possibly matching TRBD2 (6 bases). Germline lookup yields CDR1 MNHNS and CDR2 SASEGT. The CDR3 consists of 14 residues. The germline V and J ends were trimmed by 2 bases and 4 bases, with 12 bases remaining between them. The CDR3 region has the DNA TGTGCCAGCAGTGAACAGCCGGGAGTGTACGAGCAGTACTTC. This gives the protein CASSEQPGVYEQYF.

This chain connects TRBV7-9 to TRBJ1-5; D unclear. There are 12 residues in the CDR3. Germline V lookup: CDR1 SEHNR, CDR2 FQNEAQ (reference sequence). The germline V and J ends were trimmed by 5 bases and 3 bases, with 5 bases remaining between them. The CDR3 DNA follows: TGTGCCAGCAGCCCTCCCAATCAGCCCCAGCATTTT. Residues: CASSPPNQPQHF.

This clone was observed a handful of times. The chain uses TRBV5-1 and TRBJ2-1; 13 positions match TRBD2. Germline V gives CDR1 SGHRS, CDR2 YFSETQ. J gave up 0 bases and V 3 bases, and 0 bases lay outside the gene matches. This CDR3 contains 16 residues. The CDR3 bases are TGCGCCAGCAGCTGGACTAGCGGGAGCTCCTACAATGAGCAGTTCTTC. As protein: CASSWTSGSSYNEQFF.

The chain carries TRBV7-2 and TRBJ2-5; 12 bases fit TRBD2. With 5 bases clipped from V and 4 bases from J, the junction kept 5 bases outside the gene matches. The CDR3 spans 15 residues. From germline, CDR1 is SGHTA and CDR2 FQGNSA. CDR3 in amino acids: CASSLGTSGPETQYF. The CDR3 bases are TGTGCCAGCAGCCTCGGGACTAGCGGGCCAGAGACCCAGTACTTC.

In regard to this clone: Different DNA sequences within this sample yield the same CDR3. The chain carries TRBV19 and TRBJ1-1, with D perhaps matching TRBD1 (5 bases). The CDR3 extends over 13 amino acids. The V end lost 3 bases, the J end lost 3 bases, and 8 bases lay between the germline ends. Germline V gene lookup returns CDR1 LNHDA and CDR2 SQIVND (reference sequence). CDR3 sequence: CASSISRDTEAFF. CDR3 sequence (DNA): TGTGCCAGTAGTATTAGCAGGGACACTGAAGCTTTCTTT.

The chain is built from TRBV27 and TRBJ2-1; the match to TRBD2 covers 9 bases. Germline V lookup: CDR1 MNHEY, CDR2 SMNVEV (reference sequence). The length of the CDR3 is 15 residues. After removal of 5 bases from V and 5 bases from J, the junction contained 7 bases not matched to a gene. The CDR3 coding sequence is TGTGCCAGCAGTGGAAGCGGGAGGAGCCACAATGAGCAGTTCTTC. It translates to CASSGSGRSHNEQFF.

V gene TRBV29-1 combines with J gene TRBJ2-3; 11 bases are shared with TRBD2. V lost 4 bases, J lost 5 bases, and 2 bases stayed unmatched. This CDR3 is built from 13 residues. The germline V gene encodes CDR1 SQVTM and CDR2 ANQGSEA. CDR3 DNA: TGCAGCGTTGGACTAGCGGGGCGAGATACGCAGTATTTT. Protein: CSVGLAGRDTQYF.

The rearrangement joins TRBV11-2 to TRBJ2-3; 8 bases align to TRBD2. The germline V gene encodes CDR1 SGHAT and CDR2 FQNNGV. The CDR3 contains 18 residues. With V trimmed by 1 base and J by 4 bases, 13 bases remained unmatched. The CDR3: CASSLAMRGAGGSDTQYF. The CDR3 DNA reads TGTGCCAGCAGCTTAGCAATGAGGGGGGCGGGAGGTTCAGATACGCAGTATTTT.

The chain links TRBV9 to TRBJ2-1; TRBD2 matches at 11 bases. The CDR3 loop spans 16 amino acids. V gave up 3 bases and J gave up 0 bases; unmatched junction bases: 2. Germline assignment: CDR1 SGDLS and CDR2 YYNGEE. CDR3 residues: CASSEGLAVSYNEQFF. Here the CDR3 DNA reads TGTGCCAGCAGCGAGGGACTAGCGGTCTCCTACAATGAGCAGTTCTTC. The full variable domain, its missing parts supplied by reference TRBV9 and TRBJ2-1, is DSGVTQTPKHLITATGQRVTLRCSPRSGDLSVYWYQQSLDQGLQFLIQYYNGEERAKGNILERFSAQQFPDLHSELNLSSLELGDSALYFCASSEGLAVSYNEQFFGPGTRLTVL.

This clone occurred once. The gene calls are TRBV28 and TRBJ2-7, with D possibly TRBD2 on 5 matching bases. Germline-derived CDR1 and CDR2 are MDHEN and SYDVKM. Trimming shortened V by 6 bases and J by 3 bases, and 18 bases separated the two germline ends. CDR3 length: 15 amino acids. CDR3 bases: TGTGCCAGCAGCATACTGACCTCGGGGATCTACGAGCAGTACTTC. It codes for CASSILTSGIYEQYF.

V usage is TRBV7-9 and J usage is TRBJ1-6, with 8 bases identical to TRBD1. CDR3 length: 14 amino acids. J was trimmed by 6 bases and V by 4 bases; bases with no gene match: 2. CDR1 SEHNR and CDR2 FQNEAQ come from the germline V gene (reference sequence). Written as DNA, the CDR3 is TGTGCCAGCAGCTCGGACAGGGTTAATTCACCCCTCCACTTT. This sequence encodes CASSSDRVNSPLHF.

The chain is built from TRBV6-6 and TRBJ2-7; TRBD2 agrees at 7 bases. The CDR3 runs to 13 residues. After removal of 2 bases from V and 4 bases from J, the junction contained 2 bases not matched to a gene. Germline V gene sequence: CDR1 MNHNY, CDR2 SVGAGI (reference sequence). CDR3 protein: CASSYREGYEQYF. The CDR3 DNA reads as TGTGCCAGCAGTTACAGGGAGGGTTACGAGCAGTACTTC.

The chain has TRBV28 and TRBJ2-7; 8 positions agree with TRBD1. Trimming removed 4 bases from V and 4 bases from J; junction bases left unmatched: 6. Per germline, CDR1 MDHEN and CDR2 SYDVKM. This CDR3 has 14 residues. The CDR3 region has the DNA TGTGCCAGCAGTTCCTCGGACAGGGCTTACGAGCAGTACTTC. Amino acids: CASSSSDRAYEQYF.

The CDR3 sequence is CASSYHRGDMETQYF. CDR3 DNA sequence: TGTGCCAGCAGCTACCACAGGGGGGATATGGAGACCCAGTACTTC. V is TRBV11-3 and J is TRBJ2-5; 8 nucleotides align to TRBD1. The germline gives CDR1 SGHNT, CDR2 YENEEA. V trimming: 4 bases; J trimming: 5 bases; junction bases outside the gene matches: 9. There are 15 residues in the CDR3.

This clone was recorded a few times. This chain connects TRBV2 to TRBJ1-5, with D possibly TRBD1 on 6 matching bases. Germline V gene data show CDR1 as SNHLY and CDR2 as FYNNEI. V dropped 6 bases and J dropped 0 bases, with 9 bases sitting between them. CDR3 length equals 14 residues. CDR3 residues: CASRWDISNQPQHF. Written as DNA, the CDR3 is TGTGCCAGCAGGTGGGACATTAGCAATCAGCCCCAGCATTTT.